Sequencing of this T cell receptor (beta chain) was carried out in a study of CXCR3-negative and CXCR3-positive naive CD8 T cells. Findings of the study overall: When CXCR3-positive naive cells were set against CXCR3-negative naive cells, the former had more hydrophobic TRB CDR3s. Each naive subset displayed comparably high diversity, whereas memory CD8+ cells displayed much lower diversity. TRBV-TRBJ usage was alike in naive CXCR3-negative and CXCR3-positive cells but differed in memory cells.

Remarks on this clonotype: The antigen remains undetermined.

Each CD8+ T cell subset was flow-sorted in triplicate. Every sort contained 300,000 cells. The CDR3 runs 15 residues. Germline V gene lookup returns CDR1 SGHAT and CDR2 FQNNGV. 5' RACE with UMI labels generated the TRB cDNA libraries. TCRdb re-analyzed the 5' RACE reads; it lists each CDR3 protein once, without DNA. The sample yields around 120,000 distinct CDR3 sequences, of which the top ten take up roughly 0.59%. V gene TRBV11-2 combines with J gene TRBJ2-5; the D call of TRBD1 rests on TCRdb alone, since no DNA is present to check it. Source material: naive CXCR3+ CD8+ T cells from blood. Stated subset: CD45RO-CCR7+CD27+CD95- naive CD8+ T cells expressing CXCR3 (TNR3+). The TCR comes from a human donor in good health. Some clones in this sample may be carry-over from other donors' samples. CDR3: CASSLAWGAQETQYF.